Presented here are 9 T cell receptor beta chains from one specimen sequenced in a study of vaccination effects on CD4 cells after COVID-19. Subsequent to 10 days of culture, CD4+ T cells were isolated. Their SARS-CoV-2 infection, verified by PCR, occurred between March and December 2020. Subjects were given two BNT162b2 or mRNA-1273 vaccine doses. The antigens for these receptors are not known. Assay used: immunoSEQ multiplex PCR; TCRdb lists only in-frame clones, some missing. This table has some 40,000 clones, 76% appearing once. Sequences were derived from CD4+ T cells from PBMCs cultured without peptide, sampled after COVID-19 vaccination. The origin of the receptors is a human donor who had a prior SARS-CoV-2 infection.

The chain couples TRBV4-2 to TRBJ1-5, with a tentative D call TRBD1 (5 bases). The germline CDR1 and CDR2 sequences are LGHNA and YNFKEQ. The germline V and J ends were trimmed by 0 bases and 1 base, with 10 bases remaining between them. The CDR3 has 16 residues. The CDR3, as DNA: TGTGCCAGCAGCCAAGATCAGGGACGAAGCAATCAGCCCCAGCATTTT. It specifies CASSQDQGRSNQPQHF.

The gene calls are TRBV4-1 and TRBJ2-1; the D is unclear. Germline values: CDR1 MGHRA, CDR2 YSYEKL. The CDR3 extends over 16 amino acids. Deletions cut 0 bases from V and 4 bases from J, with 13 bases between. DNA for the CDR3: TGCGCCAGCAGCCAAGAGGGGATTAGCAGTTACAATGAGCAGTTCTTC. Encoded protein: CASSQEGISSYNEQFF.

A few counts support this clone. The chain carries TRBV2 and TRBJ1-1; 10 bases match TRBD1. V trimming: 5 bases; J trimming: 4 bases; junction bases outside the gene matches: 7. Germline CDR1 is SNHLY and CDR2 is FYNNEI. CDR3 length equals 15 residues. CDR3 sequence: CASSRDRGWGTEAFF. The CDR3, as DNA: TGTGCCAGCAGTCGGGACAGGGGTTGGGGCACTGAAGCTTTCTTT. Drawing the rest from reference TRBV2 and TRBJ1-1, the complete variable domain is EPEVTQTPSHQVTQMGQEVILRCVPISNHLYFYWYRQILGQKVEFLVSFYNNEISEKSEIFDDQFSVERPDGSNFTLKIRSTKLEDSAMYFCASSRDRGWGTEAFFGQGTRLTVV.

This clone has more than one count but fewer than ten. The chain joins TRBV7-3 to TRBJ2-1, with TRBD2 matching 11 bases. The CDR3 totals 15 residues. CDR1 and CDR2 from the germline V gene are SGHTA and FQGTGA. Unmatched junction bases numbered 15, after V lost 5 bases and J lost 15 bases. The CDR3 is CASSPNSGRGSYRFF. CDR3 DNA: TGTGCCAGCAGCCCTAATAGCGGGAGGGGGTCGTATCGGTTCTTC. The whole variable domain, filled in from reference TRBV7-3 and TRBJ2-1, reads GAGVSQTPSNKVTEKGKYVELRCDPISGHTALYWYRQSLGQGPEFLIYFQGTGAADDSGLPNDRFFAVRPEGSVSTLKIQRTERGDSAVYLCASSPNSGRGSYRFFGPGTRLTVL.

The chain couples TRBV5-8 to TRBJ1-5; possible D gene TRBD1, 5 bases. Trimming left V 4 bases short and J 6 bases short, with 20 bases between. Germline assignment: CDR1 SGHTS and CDR2 YDEGEE. CDR3 length equals 16 residues. The CDR3 DNA reads as TGTGCCAGCAGCCCTCTGGGTCAGGGTGACAGTCAGCCCCAGCATTTT. Protein: CASSPLGQGDSQPQHF.

The genes are TRBV7-2 and TRBJ2-2; 8 bases agree with TRBD2. This CDR3 is built from 15 residues. Losses at the gene ends were 2 bases for V and 4 bases for J; bases not matched to a gene: 3. Germline V gene data show CDR1 as SGHTA and CDR2 as FQGNSA. The CDR3 sequence is CASSLTGGPTGELFF. The CDR3 nucleotides read TGTGCCAGCAGCTTAACGGGGGGGCCCACCGGGGAGCTGTTTTTT. The full variable domain, in which reference TRBV7-2 and TRBJ2-2 provide the parts outside the CDR3, is GAGVSQSPSNKVTEKGKDVELRCDPISGHTALYWYRQSLGQGLEFLIYFQGNSAPDKSGLPSDRFSAERTGGSVSTLTIQRTQQEDSAVYLCASSLTGGPTGELFFGEGSRLTVL.

The chain joins TRBV5-4 to TRBJ2-1; TRBD2 might be the D (6 bases). Germline CDR1 SGHNT, CDR2 YYREEE (reference sequence). CDR3 size: 15 residues. Trimming took 1 base from V and 8 from J, leaving 16 bases between them. The CDR3 sequence is CASSLMRDGGDEQFF. CDR3 nucleotide sequence: TGTGCCAGCAGCTTGATGCGGGACGGTGGGGATGAGCAGTTCTTC.

CDR3 coding DNA: TGTGCCAGCAGCCCAGGCGGGACTGGGGCCAACGTCCTGACTTTC. Translated: CASSPGGTGANVLTF. This chain connects TRBV11-3 to TRBJ2-6; possibly TRBD2 for D (6 bases). CDR1 is SGHNT, CDR2 YENEEA, per germline. V lost 5 bases and J lost 2, with 10 bases in between. The CDR3 is 15 amino acids.

J is TRBJ2-5 and V is TRBV6-1; 8 nucleotides agree with TRBD1. The CDR3 contains 14 residues. Germline assignment: CDR1 MNHNS and CDR2 SASEGT. Trimming removed 3 bases from V and 5 bases from J; junction bases left unmatched: 5. The CDR3 DNA follows: TGTGCCAGCAGTGACACAGGGGGGAGGGAGACCCAGTACTTC. Its translation is CASSDTGGRETQYF.